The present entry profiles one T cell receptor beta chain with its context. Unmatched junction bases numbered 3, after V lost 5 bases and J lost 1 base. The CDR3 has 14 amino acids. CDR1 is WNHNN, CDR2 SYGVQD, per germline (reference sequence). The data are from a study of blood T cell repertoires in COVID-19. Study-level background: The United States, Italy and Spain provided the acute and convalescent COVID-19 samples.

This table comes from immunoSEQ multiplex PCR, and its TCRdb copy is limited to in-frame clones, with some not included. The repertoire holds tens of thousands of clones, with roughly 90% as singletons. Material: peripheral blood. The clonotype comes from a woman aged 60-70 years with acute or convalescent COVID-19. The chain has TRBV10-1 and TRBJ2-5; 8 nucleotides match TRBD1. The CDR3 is CASSRTGSQETQYF. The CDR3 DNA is TGCGCCAGCAGTCGGACAGGGAGCCAAGAGACCCAGTACTTC.